The present T cell receptor (beta chain) was sequenced within a study of beta chain features in type 1 diabetes. Study-level information: On cell yields, gender and age, patients and healthy donors were similar.

Germline assignment: CDR1 SGHAT and CDR2 FQNNGV. Trimming cost V 6 bases and J 5 bases, with 11 bases left between them. This CDR3 spans 12 amino acids. Study findings and constraints: All four CD4+ subsets of Type 1 diabetes patients contained TCRB CDR3s that were moderately but significantly shorter. More deletions and fewer insertions at VDJ junctions were seen in type 1 diabetes patients. Sequencing from cDNA could over-represent high-TCR-expressing cells.

Points on this clone: The antigen remains unidentified.

Isolated RNA was reverse transcribed in full, so expressed TCRB transcripts were sequenced. About 3.7 million reads per sample were averaged for naive, central memory and regulatory samples. Some clones are missing from TCRdb's copy, which holds only in-frame ones; the method was immunoSEQ multiplex PCR. The profile shows some 290,000 clones, 24% of them singletons. The chain is built from TRBV11-2 and TRBJ2-7; D possibly corresponds to TRBD2 (5 bases). Sequencing input: naive CD4+ T cells from blood. This TCR was recovered from a woman aged 30 to 39 with type 1 diabetes. CDR3 residues: CASRREGDEQYF. In nucleotides, the CDR3 is TGTGCCAGCAGAAGAGAGGGAGACGAGCAGTACTTC.